This T cell receptor beta chain appears in the sequencing data of a study of blood T cell repertoires in COVID-19. The ends were cut back, 1 base at V and 6 bases at J, with 9 bases in the middle. This CDR3 is built from 13 residues. Germline CDR1 SGHTA, CDR2 FQGTGA. Profiled with immunoSEQ multiplex PCR; TCRdb holds only in-frame clones, not every one. The sample comprises tens of thousands of clones, approximately 89% of which are singletons, and around 7.2% rests with the top ten. The receptor was derived from a woman of 80 years or more with acute or convalescent COVID-19. The chain recombines TRBV7-3 with TRBJ1-1; no definite D call. Sequenced sample: peripheral blood. In DNA, the CDR3 is TGTGCCAGCAGCTTAATGAGGGTCTCTGAAGCTTTCTTT. As protein: CASSLMRVSEAFF.